The clone carrying this TCR beta chain was counted only a few times. Its antigen is as yet unknown. The sample originates from a study of cytomegalovirus exposure and HLA in healthy donors. Study-wide points: Analysis performed later showed TCR beta chains linked to HLA being more clonally expanded than equally common others.

PCR amplification relied on 60 Vbeta primers (plus 13 Jbeta primers). Libraries were prepared by immunoSEQ multiplex PCR; TCRdb keeps only in-frame clonotypes and omits some of them. The table lists 100,000 to 120,000 clones, around 85% of them singletons. Germline loops: CDR1 LNHDA, CDR2 SQIVND (reference sequence). The length of the CDR3 is 12 residues. V dropped 3 bases and J dropped 7 bases, with 6 bases sitting between them. The chain joins TRBV19 to TRBJ2-2; D unresolved. Material: PBMCs. The sequence was collected from a man aged 25-40 years in good health and CMV-seropositive. CDR3 bases: TGTGCCAGTAGTATTAGTATCGGGGAGCTGTTTTTT. This encodes CASSISIGELFF.